This TCR beta chain was documented in a study of blood T cell repertoires in COVID-19. Across the whole study: Spain, Italy and the United States supplied samples that represented acute and convalescent COVID-19.

In the authors' workflow: How many nucleated cells were present was estimated from reference gene primer amplification. The protocol was immunoSEQ multiplex PCR, while the TCRdb copy is restricted to in-frame clones and leaves out a portion. That table gives V, J and clone size, and the DNA gave D and trimming. The sample has hundreds of thousands of clones; just under 90% are singletons. Participants' own reports of clinical history determined their cohort assignment. A case of COVID-19 had been met by exposed participants within 2 weeks before study entry. The CDR3 extends over 16 amino acids. Per germline, CDR1 LGHNT and CDR2 FRNRAP. The junction had 8 bases not matched to a gene; V was cut back by 5 bases and J by 5 bases.

J is TRBJ2-3 and V is TRBV12-5, with 12 bases matching TRBD1. The receptor's source is a woman aged 45-60 years who had been exposed to COVID-19. Sequencing input: PBMCs or T cells enriched from blood (not recorded which). The CDR3 is CASGTGGQGAVDTQYF. The DNA of the CDR3 is TGTGCTAGTGGTACCGGGGGACAGGGGGCGGTAGATACGCAGTATTTT.